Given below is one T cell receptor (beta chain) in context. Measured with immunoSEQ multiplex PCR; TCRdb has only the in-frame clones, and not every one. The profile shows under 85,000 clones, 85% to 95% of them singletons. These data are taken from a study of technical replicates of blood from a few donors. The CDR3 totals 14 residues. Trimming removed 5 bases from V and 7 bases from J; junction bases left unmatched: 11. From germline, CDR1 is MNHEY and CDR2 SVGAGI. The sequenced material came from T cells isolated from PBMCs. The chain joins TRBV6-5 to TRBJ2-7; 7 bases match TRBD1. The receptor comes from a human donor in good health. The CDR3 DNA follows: TGTGCCAGCAGTGACAGGGTTTTGTTACGTGAGCAGTACTTC. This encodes CASSDRVLLREQYF.